This T cell receptor beta chain emerged from a study of blood T cell repertoires in COVID-19. As for the study in general: Material from acute and convalescent COVID-19 was sourced from the United States, Italy and Spain. PBMCs, B-cell-depleted T cells, or T cells were the source of the cDNA or gDNA that made up the material.

CDR3 length: 14 residues. V gave up 2 bases and J gave up 2 bases, with 11 bases separating them. Germline loops: CDR1 SGDLS, CDR2 YYNGEE. Original processing methods: Quantification of nucleated cells was approximated via reference gene primer amplification. Profiled with immunoSEQ multiplex PCR; TCRdb holds only in-frame clones, not every one. The DNA gave D and trimming, while V, J and clone size come from that table. Of about 160,000 clones listed, more than 80% were seen once; the top ten hold approximately 3%. This receptor was identified in a man aged 55 to 70 with acute or convalescent COVID-19. This sequence joins TRBV9 and TRBJ2-7; a possible D gene is TRBD2 (7 bases). The sample was peripheral blood. The CDR3 DNA reads as TGTGCCAGCAGCGTGGAGGGGGGGACCTACGAGCAGTACTTC. Amino acids: CASSVEGGTYEQYF.